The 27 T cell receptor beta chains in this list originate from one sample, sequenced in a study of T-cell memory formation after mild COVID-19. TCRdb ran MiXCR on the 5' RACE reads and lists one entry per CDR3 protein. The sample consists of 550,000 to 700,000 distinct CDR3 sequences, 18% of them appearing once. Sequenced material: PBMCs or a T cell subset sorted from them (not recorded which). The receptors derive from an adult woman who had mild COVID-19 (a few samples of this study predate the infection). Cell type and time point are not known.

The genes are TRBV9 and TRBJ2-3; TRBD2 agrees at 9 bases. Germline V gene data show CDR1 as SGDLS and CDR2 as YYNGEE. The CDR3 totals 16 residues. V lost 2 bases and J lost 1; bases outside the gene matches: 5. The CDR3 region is CASSVPTSGRTDTQYF. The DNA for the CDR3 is TGTGCCAGCAGCGTCCCGACTAGCGGACGCACAGATACGCAGTATTTT.

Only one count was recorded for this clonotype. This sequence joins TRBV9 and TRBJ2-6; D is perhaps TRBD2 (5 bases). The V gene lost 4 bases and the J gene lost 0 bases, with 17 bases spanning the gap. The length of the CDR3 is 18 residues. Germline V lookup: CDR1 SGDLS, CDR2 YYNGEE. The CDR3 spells CASSPKRVPYSGANVLTF. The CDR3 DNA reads TGTGCCAGCAGCCCAAAGAGGGTCCCCTACTCTGGGGCCAACGTCCTGACTTTC. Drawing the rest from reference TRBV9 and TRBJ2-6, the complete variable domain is DSGVTQTPKHLITATGQRVTLRCSPRSGDLSVYWYQQSLDQGLQFLIQYYNGEERAKGNILERFSAQQFPDLHSELNLSSLELGDSALYFCASSPKRVPYSGANVLTFGAGSRLTVL.

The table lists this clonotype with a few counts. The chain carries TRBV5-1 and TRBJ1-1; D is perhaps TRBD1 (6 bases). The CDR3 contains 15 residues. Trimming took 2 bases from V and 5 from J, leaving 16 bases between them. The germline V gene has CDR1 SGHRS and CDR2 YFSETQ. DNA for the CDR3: TGCGCCAGCAGCTTAGTCAGGGGCTGGAGGACTGAAGCTTTCTTT. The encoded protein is CASSLVRGWRTEAFF.

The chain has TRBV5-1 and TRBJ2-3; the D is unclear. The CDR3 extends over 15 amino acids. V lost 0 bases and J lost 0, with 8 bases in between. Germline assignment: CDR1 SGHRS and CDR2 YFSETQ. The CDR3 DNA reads TGCGCCAGCAGCTTGGCCCCCTGGAGCACAGATACGCAGTATTTT. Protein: CASSLAPWSTDTQYF.

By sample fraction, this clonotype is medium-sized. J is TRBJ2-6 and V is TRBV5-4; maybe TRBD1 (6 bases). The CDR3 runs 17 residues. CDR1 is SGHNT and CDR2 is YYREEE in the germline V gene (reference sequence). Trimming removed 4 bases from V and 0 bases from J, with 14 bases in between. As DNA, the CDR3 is TGTGCCAGCAGCACCCTGACAGGCCCCTCTGGGGCCAACGTCCTGACTTTC. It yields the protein CASSTLTGPSGANVLTF.

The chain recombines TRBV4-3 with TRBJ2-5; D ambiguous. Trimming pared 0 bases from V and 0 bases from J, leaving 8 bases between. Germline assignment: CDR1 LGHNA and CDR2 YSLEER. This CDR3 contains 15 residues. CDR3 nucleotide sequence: TGCGCCAGCAGCCAAGAAGAACTCGACCAAGAGACCCAGTACTTC. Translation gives CASSQEELDQETQYF.

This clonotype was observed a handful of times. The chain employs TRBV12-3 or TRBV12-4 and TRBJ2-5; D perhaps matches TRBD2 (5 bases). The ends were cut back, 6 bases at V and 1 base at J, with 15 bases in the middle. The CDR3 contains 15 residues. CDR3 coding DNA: TGTGCCAGCAGACTAGACTCCGGGCTCCAAGAGACCCAGTACTTC. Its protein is CASRLDSGLQETQYF.

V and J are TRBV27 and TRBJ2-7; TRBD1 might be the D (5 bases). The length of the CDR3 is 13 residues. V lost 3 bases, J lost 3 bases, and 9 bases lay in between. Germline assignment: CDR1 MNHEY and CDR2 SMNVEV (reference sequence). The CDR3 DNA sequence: TGTGCCAGCAGTTTTGCAGGGCTCTACGAGCAGTACTTC. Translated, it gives CASSFAGLYEQYF.

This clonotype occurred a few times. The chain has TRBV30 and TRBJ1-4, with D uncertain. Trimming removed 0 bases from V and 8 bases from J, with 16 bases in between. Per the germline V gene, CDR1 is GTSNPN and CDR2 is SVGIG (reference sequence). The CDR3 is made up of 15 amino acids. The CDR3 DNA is TGTGCCTGGAGTGTACCTGCGTTGAAAAGCGAAAAACTGTTTTTT. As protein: CAWSVPALKSEKLFF.

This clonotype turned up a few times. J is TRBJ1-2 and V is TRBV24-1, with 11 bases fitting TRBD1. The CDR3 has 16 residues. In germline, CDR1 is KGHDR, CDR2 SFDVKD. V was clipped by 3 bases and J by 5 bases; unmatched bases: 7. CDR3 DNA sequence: TGTGCCACCAGTGATCCCGGACAGGGGGCGGCATATGGCTACACCTTC. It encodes CATSDPGQGAAYGYTF.

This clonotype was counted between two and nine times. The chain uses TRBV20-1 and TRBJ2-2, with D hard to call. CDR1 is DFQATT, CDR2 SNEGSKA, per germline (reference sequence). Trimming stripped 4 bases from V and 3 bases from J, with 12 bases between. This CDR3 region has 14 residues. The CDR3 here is CSAIEMGYTGELFF. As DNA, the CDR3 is TGCAGTGCTATCGAGATGGGATACACCGGGGAGCTGTTTTTT.

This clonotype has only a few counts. The CDR3 DNA follows: TGTGCCAGCAGGCTGGGGAGAGACACTGAAGCTTTCTTT. Amino acid sequence: CASRLGRDTEAFF. This chain uses TRBV6-5 with TRBJ1-1; D is unclear. Deletions cut 6 bases from V and 3 bases from J, with 11 bases between. This CDR3 contains 13 residues. Germline CDR1 and CDR2: MNHEY and SVGAGI.

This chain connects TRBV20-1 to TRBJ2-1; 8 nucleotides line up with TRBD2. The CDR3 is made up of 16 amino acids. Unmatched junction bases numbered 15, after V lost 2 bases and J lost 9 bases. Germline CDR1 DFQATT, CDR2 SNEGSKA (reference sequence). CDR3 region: CSARPRTSPLLGEQFF. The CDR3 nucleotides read TGCAGTGCTAGACCACGGACTAGCCCCCTGTTGGGTGAGCAGTTCTTC.

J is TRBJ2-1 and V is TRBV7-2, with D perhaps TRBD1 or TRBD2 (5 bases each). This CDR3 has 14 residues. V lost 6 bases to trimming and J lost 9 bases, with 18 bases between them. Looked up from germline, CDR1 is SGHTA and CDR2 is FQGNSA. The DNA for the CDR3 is TGTGCCAGCAGGACTAATGGGGGTGGGAGTGAGCAGTTCTTC. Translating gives CASRTNGGGSEQFF.

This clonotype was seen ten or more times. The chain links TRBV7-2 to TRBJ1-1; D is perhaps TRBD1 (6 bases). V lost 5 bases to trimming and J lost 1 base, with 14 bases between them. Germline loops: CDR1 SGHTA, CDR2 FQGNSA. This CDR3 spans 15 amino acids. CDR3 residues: CASSLTGRANTEAFF. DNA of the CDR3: TGTGCCAGCAGCCTAACAGGGCGGGCGAACACTGAAGCTTTCTTT.

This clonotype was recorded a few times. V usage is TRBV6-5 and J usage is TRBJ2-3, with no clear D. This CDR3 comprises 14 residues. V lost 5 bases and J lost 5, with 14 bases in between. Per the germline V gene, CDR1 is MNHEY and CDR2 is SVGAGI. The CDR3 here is CASSPYDGEDTQYF. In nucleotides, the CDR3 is TGTGCCAGCAGTCCGTACGATGGGGAAGATACGCAGTATTTT.

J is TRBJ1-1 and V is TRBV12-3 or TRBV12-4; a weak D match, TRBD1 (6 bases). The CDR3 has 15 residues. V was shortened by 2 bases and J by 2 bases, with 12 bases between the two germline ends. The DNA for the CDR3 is TGTGCCAGCAGTTTACAGGCAGGGGTAAACACTGAAGCTTTCTTT. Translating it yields CASSLQAGVNTEAFF.

In DNA form, the CDR3 reads TGTGCCAGCAGACGGACTAGCGGGAGTCGTGAGCAGTTCTTC. It encodes CASRRTSGSREQFF. This sequence joins TRBV9 and TRBJ2-1; TRBD2 agrees at 13 bases. Trimming removed 5 bases from V and 9 bases from J; junction bases left unmatched: 5. The germline gives CDR1 SGDLS, CDR2 YYNGEE. The CDR3 extends over 14 amino acids. The full variable domain, in which reference TRBV9 and TRBJ2-1 provide the parts outside the CDR3, is DSGVTQTPKHLITATGQRVTLRCSPRSGDLSVYWYQQSLDQGLQFLIQYYNGEERAKGNILERFSAQQFPDLHSELNLSSLELGDSALYFCASRRTSGSREQFFGPGTRLTVL.

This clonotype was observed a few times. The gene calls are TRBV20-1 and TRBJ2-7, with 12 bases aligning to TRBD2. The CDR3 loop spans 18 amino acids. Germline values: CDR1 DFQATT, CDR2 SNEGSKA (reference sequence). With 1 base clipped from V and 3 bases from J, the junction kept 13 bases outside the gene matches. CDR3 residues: CSARGQIRLAGDFYEQYF. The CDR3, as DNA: TGCAGTGCTAGAGGCCAAATCCGACTAGCGGGGGACTTCTACGAGCAGTACTTC.

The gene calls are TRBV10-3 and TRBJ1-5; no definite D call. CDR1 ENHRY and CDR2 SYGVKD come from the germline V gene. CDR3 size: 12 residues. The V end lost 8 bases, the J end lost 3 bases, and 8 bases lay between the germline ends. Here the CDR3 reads CAIGTINQPQHF. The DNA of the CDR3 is TGTGCCATCGGAACTATCAATCAGCCCCAGCATTTT.

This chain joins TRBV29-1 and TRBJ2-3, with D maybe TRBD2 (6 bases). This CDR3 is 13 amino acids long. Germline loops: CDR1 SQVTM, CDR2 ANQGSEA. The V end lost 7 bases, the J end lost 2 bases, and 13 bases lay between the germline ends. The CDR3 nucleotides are TGCAGCGCTCGGGGGTCTCCCACAGATACGCAGTATTTT. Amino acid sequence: CSARGSPTDTQYF.

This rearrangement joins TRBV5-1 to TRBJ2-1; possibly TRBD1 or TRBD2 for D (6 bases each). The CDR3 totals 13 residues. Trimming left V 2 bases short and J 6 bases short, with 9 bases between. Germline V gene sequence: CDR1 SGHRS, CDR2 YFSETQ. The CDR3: CASSFGGPNEQFF. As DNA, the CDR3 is TGCGCCAGCAGCTTTGGGGGGCCCAATGAGCAGTTCTTC.

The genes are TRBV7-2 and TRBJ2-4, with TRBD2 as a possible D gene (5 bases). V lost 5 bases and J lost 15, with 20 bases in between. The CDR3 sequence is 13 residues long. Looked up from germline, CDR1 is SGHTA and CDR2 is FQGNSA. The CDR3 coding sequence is TGTGCCAGCAGCCCTCAACTGGGCCCAGGAGGGTACTTC. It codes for CASSPQLGPGGYF. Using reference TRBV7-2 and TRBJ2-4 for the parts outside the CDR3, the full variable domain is GAGVSQSPSNKVTEKGKDVELRCDPISGHTALYWYRQSLGQGLEFLIYFQGNSAPDKSGLPSDRFSAERTGGSVSTLTIQRTQQEDSAVYLCASSPQLGPGGYFGAGTRLSVL.

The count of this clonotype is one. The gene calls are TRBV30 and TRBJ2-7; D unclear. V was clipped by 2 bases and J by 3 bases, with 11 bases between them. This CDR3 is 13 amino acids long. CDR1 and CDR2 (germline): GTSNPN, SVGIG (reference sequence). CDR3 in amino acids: CAWSSFGDYEQYF. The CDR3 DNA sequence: TGTGCCTGGAGTAGTTTTGGCGACTACGAGCAGTACTTC.

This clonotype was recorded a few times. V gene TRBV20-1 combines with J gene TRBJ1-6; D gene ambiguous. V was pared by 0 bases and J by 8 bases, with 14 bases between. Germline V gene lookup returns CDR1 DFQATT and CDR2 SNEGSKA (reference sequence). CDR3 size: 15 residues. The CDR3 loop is CSARDIPRYDSPLHF. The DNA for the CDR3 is TGCAGTGCTAGAGATATCCCCCGATATGATTCACCCCTCCACTTT.

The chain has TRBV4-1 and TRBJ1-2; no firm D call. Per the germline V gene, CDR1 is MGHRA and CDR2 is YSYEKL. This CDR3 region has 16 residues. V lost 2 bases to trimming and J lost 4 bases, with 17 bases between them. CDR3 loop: CASSQYPLATVYGYTF. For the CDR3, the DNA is TGCGCCAGCAGCCAATACCCGTTGGCAACCGTCTATGGCTACACCTTC.

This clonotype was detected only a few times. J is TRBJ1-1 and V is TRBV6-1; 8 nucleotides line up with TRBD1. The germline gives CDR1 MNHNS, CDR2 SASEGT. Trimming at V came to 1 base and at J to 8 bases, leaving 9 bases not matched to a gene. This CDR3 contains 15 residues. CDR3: CASSEDRGTSREAFF. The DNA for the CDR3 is TGTGCCAGCAGTGAAGACAGGGGGACCTCGAGGGAAGCTTTCTTT.